These 32 T cell receptor beta chains came from one sample sequenced in a study of cytomegalovirus exposure and HLA in healthy donors. PCR involved 60 Vbeta and 13 Jbeta primers. Libraries were prepared by immunoSEQ multiplex PCR; TCRdb keeps only in-frame clonotypes and omits some of them. The sample holds about 170,000 clones, roughly three quarters seen once. Input material: PBMCs. The receptors shown here come from a woman in her 50s in good health and CMV-seronegative.

V usage is TRBV6-1 and J usage is TRBJ2-7; D unclear. The germline CDR1 and CDR2 sequences are MNHNS and SASEGT. V lost 1 base, J lost 0 bases, and 7 bases lay in between. This CDR3 spans 14 amino acids. CDR3 nucleotide sequence: TGTGCCAGCAGTGAAGACCTGAGCTCCTACGAGCAGTACTTC. This translates into CASSEDLSSYEQYF.

The J gene is TRBJ1-5, the V gene TRBV5-5; 9 positions agree with TRBD1. The junction had 17 bases not matched to a gene; V was cut back by 3 bases and J by 4 bases. The germline V gene has CDR1 SGHKS and CDR2 YYEKEE (reference sequence). The CDR3 runs to 19 residues. CDR3 nucleotides: TGTGCCAGCAGCTCGCTCTACCGGGACAGGGTCCTACTAAATCAGCCCCAGCATTTT. Translation: CASSSLYRDRVLLNQPQHF.

V and J are TRBV5-1 and TRBJ2-5; 9 bases agree with TRBD2. The CDR3 runs to 16 residues. CDR1 and CDR2 from the germline V gene are SGHRS and YFSETQ. V was clipped by 4 bases and J by 2 bases; unmatched bases: 9. CDR3 sequence (DNA): TGCGCCAGCAGCGGACTGGCGGGAGGGGTTCAAGAGACCCAGTACTTC. Translating it yields CASSGLAGGVQETQYF.

As regards this clone: The junction shows a germline mismatch at one end, possibly a read error. This chain links TRBV7-9 with TRBJ2-5; 12 bases are shared with TRBD2. The CDR3 extends over 18 amino acids. CDR1 is SEHNR, CDR2 FQNEAQ, per germline (reference sequence). CDR3 protein: CSSSLHGLAGRNQETQYF. Here the CDR3 DNA reads TGTTCCAGCAGCTTACACGGACTAGCGGGAAGAAACCAAGAGACCCAGTACTTC. Complete variable domain (other parts from reference TRBV7-9 and TRBJ2-5): DTGVSQNPRHKITKRGQNVTFRCDPISEHNRLYWYRQTLGQGPEFLTYFQNEAQLEKSRLLSDRFSAERPKGSFSTLEIQRTEQGDSAMYLCSSSLHGLAGRNQETQYFGPGTRLLVL.

This chain links TRBV7-2 with TRBJ1-3; TRBD1 might be the D (6 bases). CDR1 is SGHTA, CDR2 FQGNSA, per germline. Trimming cost V 5 bases and J 1 base, with 9 bases left between them. The CDR3 is made up of 14 amino acids. The CDR3 loop reads CASSPQGSGNTIYF. DNA of the CDR3: TGTGCCAGCAGCCCCCAGGGGTCTGGAAACACCATATATTTT. The whole variable domain, filled in from reference TRBV7-2 and TRBJ1-3, reads GAGVSQSPSNKVTEKGKDVELRCDPISGHTALYWYRQSLGQGLEFLIYFQGNSAPDKSGLPSDRFSAERTGGSVSTLTIQRTQQEDSAVYLCASSPQGSGNTIYFGEGSWLTVV.

In regard to this clone: Germline and junction disagree at one end, which may indicate a read error. In DNA form, the CDR3 reads TGTGCTAGCAGCCTGACAGGGATGACTGAAGCTTTCTTT. It is translated as CASSLTGMTEAFF. The chain links TRBV7-7 to TRBJ1-1; 7 nucleotides match TRBD1. The CDR3 has 13 residues. Germline V gene lookup returns CDR1 SSHAT and CDR2 FNYEAQ (reference sequence).

The V and J genes are TRBV9 and TRBJ2-5, with 10 bases fitting TRBD2. Matching the DNA end better, TRBJ2-7 makes the J call doubtful. The germline V gene encodes CDR1 SGDLS and CDR2 YYNGEE. This CDR3 region has 15 residues. DNA for the CDR3: TGTGCCAGCAGCGTAGGACCTAGCGGGAGCTACGAGCAGTACTTC. This encodes CASSVGPSGSYEQYF.

J is TRBJ1-2 and V is TRBV5-4; tentatively, D is TRBD1 (6 bases). The germline V gene encodes CDR1 SGHNT and CDR2 YYREEE (reference sequence). Trimming stripped 4 bases from V and 2 bases from J, with 12 bases between. The CDR3 runs 14 residues. For the CDR3, the DNA is TGTGCCAGCAGCCCTTCCGGACAGAACTATGGCTACACCTTC. Translation gives CASSPSGQNYGYTF. Complete variable domain (other parts from reference TRBV5-4 and TRBJ1-2): ETGVTQSPTHLIKTRGQQVTLRCSSQSGHNTVSWYQQALGQGPQFIFQYYREEENGRGNFPPRFSGLQFPNYSSELNVNALELDDSALYLCASSPSGQNYGYTFGSGTRLTVV.

A single count supports this clone. The V and J genes are TRBV11-2 and TRBJ2-7; 9 bases match TRBD1. Germline loops: CDR1 SGHAT, CDR2 FQNNGV. This CDR3 has 15 amino acids. After removal of 5 bases from V and 6 bases from J, the junction contained 11 bases not matched to a gene. CDR3 sequence (DNA): TGTGCCAGCAGCAGCTCCGGGACAGGGCACCTCGAGCAGTACTTC. Protein sequence: CASSSSGTGHLEQYF.

The CDR3 region is CAWSPWSGTVGGTNEKLFF. CDR3 coding DNA: TGTGCCTGGAGCCCGTGGTCCGGGACAGTTGGGGGAACTAATGAAAAACTGTTTTTT. The chain employs TRBV30 and TRBJ1-4; TRBD1 aligns across 7 bases. The ends lost 3 bases at V and 1 base at J; junction bases unmatched: 17. Looked up from germline, CDR1 is GTSNPN and CDR2 is SVGIG (reference sequence). This CDR3 is built from 19 residues.

This chain uses TRBV7-9 with TRBJ2-3, with D unresolved. Germline-derived CDR1 and CDR2 are SEHNR and FQNEAQ (reference sequence). The CDR3 totals 15 residues. Between the trimmed V and J ends, which lost 1 base and 0 bases, there was a span of 8 bases. DNA for the CDR3: TGTGCCAGCAGCTTAGGGGCTCTGAGCACAGATACGCAGTATTTT. Protein: CASSLGALSTDTQYF.

This clone was seen just once. The chain recombines TRBV15 with TRBJ2-1; 13 positions agree with TRBD2. J gave up 9 bases and V 3 bases, and 11 bases lay outside the gene matches. The germline V gene encodes CDR1 LNHNV and CDR2 YYDKDF (reference sequence). This CDR3 comprises 17 residues. The CDR3 loop is CATSRGGLAGVRGEQFF. The DNA of the CDR3 is TGTGCCACCAGCAGGGGTGGACTAGCGGGAGTCAGGGGTGAGCAGTTCTTC.

V usage is TRBV10-3 and J usage is TRBJ1-5, with 8 bases matching TRBD1. Per the germline V gene, CDR1 is ENHRY and CDR2 is SYGVKD. The CDR3 length is 16 residues. The ends lost 3 bases at V and 5 bases at J; junction bases unmatched: 9. Here the CDR3 DNA reads TGTGCCATCAGTGACCCCGACAGGGGAGGGTATCAGCCCCAGCATTTT. The encoded protein is CAISDPDRGGYQPQHF.

The chain uses TRBV9 and TRBJ1-1; no reliable D call. The length of the CDR3 is 14 residues. Germline-derived CDR1 and CDR2 are SGDLS and YYNGEE. V lost 0 bases and J lost 6, with 12 bases in between. The CDR3 here is CASSVGGQSAEAFF. In DNA form, the CDR3 reads TGTGCCAGCAGCGTAGGTGGCCAAAGCGCTGAAGCTTTCTTT.

In regard to this clone: A junction end diverges from the germline sequence, so it may reflect a read error. The V gene is TRBV6-6, the J gene TRBJ2-7; TRBD2 might be the D (6 bases). Germline CDR1 reads MNHNY; CDR2 reads SVGAGI (reference sequence). CDR3 length equals 15 residues. CDR3 DNA sequence: TGTGCCAGCAGCCCTGGGGGGTTTAGCTCCTACGAGCAGCACTTC. Translating gives CASSPGGFSSYEQHF.

The J gene is TRBJ2-7, the V gene TRBV27; 9 nucleotides match TRBD1. The CDR3 covers 14 residues. Germline assignment: CDR1 MNHEY and CDR2 SMNVEV (reference sequence). V shed 6 bases, J shed 2 bases, and the junction held 5 bases outside the gene matches. The CDR3 spells CASSPGQGTYEQYF. The CDR3, as DNA: TGTGCCAGCAGCCCGGGACAGGGAACCTACGAGCAGTACTTC.

V usage is TRBV28 and J usage is TRBJ2-7; D possibly corresponds to TRBD1 (6 bases). From germline, CDR1 is MDHEN and CDR2 SYDVKM. V dropped 6 bases and J dropped 0 bases, with 18 bases sitting between them. The CDR3 extends over 16 amino acids. CDR3 DNA: TGTGCCAGCAGCCCGTCGCTGGGACAAAGCTCCTACGAGCAGTACTTC. This translates into CASSPSLGQSSYEQYF.

The CDR3 DNA sequence: TGTGCCAGCAGGGCCCATCTAACGGGGGAGCAGTACTTC. Protein: CASRAHLTGEQYF. The chain is built from TRBV2 and TRBJ2-7; tentative D call: TRBD2 (5 bases). V lost 6 bases to trimming and J lost 7 bases, with 16 bases between them. Germline CDR1 is SNHLY and CDR2 is FYNNEI. The CDR3 contains 13 residues.

J is TRBJ2-5 and V is TRBV4-2, with a weak D call TRBD2 (5 bases). The closer fit of TRBJ2-7 to the DNA end suggests the J call may be wrong. The CDR3 covers 14 residues. Germline V gene lookup returns CDR1 LGHNA and CDR2 YNFKEQ. The CDR3 bases are TGTGCCAGCAGCCAAGAGAGGGCAGACTACGAGCAGTACTTC. Its translation: CASSQERADYEQYF.

J is TRBJ2-5 and V is TRBV28, with TRBD2 identical over 8 bases. The end of the DNA aligns better with TRBJ2-7, so the J call may be wrong. The CDR3 length is 15 residues. Looked up from germline, CDR1 is MDHEN and CDR2 is SYDVKM. This chain's CDR3 is CASSPWGRGDYEQYF. CDR3 bases: TGTGCCAGCAGCCCGTGGGGGCGGGGGGACTACGAGCAGTACTTC.

This sequence joins TRBV11-2 and TRBJ1-3; the D is unclear. This CDR3 has 16 amino acids. Trimming pared 1 base from V and 0 bases from J, leaving 10 bases between. Germline V gene lookup returns CDR1 SGHAT and CDR2 FQNNGV. CDR3 region: CASSLGVLSSGNTIYF. Here the CDR3 DNA reads TGTGCCAGCAGCTTAGGGGTACTAAGCTCTGGAAACACCATATATTTT. Full variable domain (outside the CDR3, taken from reference TRBV11-2 and TRBJ1-3): EAGVAQSPRYKIIEKRQSVAFWCNPISGHATLYWYQQILGQGPKLLIQFQNNGVVDDSQLPKDRFSAERLKGVDSTLKIQPAKLEDSAVYLCASSLGVLSSGNTIYFGEGSWLTVV.

There are a few counts of this clone. This rearrangement joins TRBV5-1 to TRBJ2-1; D remains unclear. Germline V lookup: CDR1 SGHRS, CDR2 YFSETQ. The ends were cut back, 0 bases at V and 8 bases at J, with 15 bases in the middle. The CDR3 runs to 15 residues. The CDR3 DNA reads as TGCGCCAGCAGCTTGGGTCTCCCTCCTACGGATGAGCAGTTCTTC. Translation: CASSLGLPPTDEQFF.

CDR3 region: CASSLMDREGYNEQFF. CDR3 coding DNA: TGTGCCAGCAGCTTGATGGACAGGGAGGGTTACAATGAGCAGTTCTTC. The chain has TRBV11-3 and TRBJ2-1; weak D call: TRBD1 (8 bases). The CDR3 runs 16 residues. CDR1 and CDR2 (germline): SGHNT, YENEEA. The V and J ends lost 3 bases and 4 bases respectively, with 16 bases between them.

This clone was detected only a few times. This sequence joins TRBV28 and TRBJ1-2; D not resolved. With 6 bases removed from V and 2 bases from J, the gap between germline ends came to 7 bases. From germline, CDR1 is MDHEN and CDR2 SYDVKM. The CDR3 length is 12 residues. The CDR3 coding sequence is TGTGCCAGCAGCCCGTCGAACTATGGCTACACCTTC. Residues: CASSPSNYGYTF.

The chain links TRBV10-2 to TRBJ1-4, with 7 nucleotides matching TRBD1. CDR3 length equals 13 residues. Unmatched junction bases numbered 4, after V lost 6 bases and J lost 6 bases. Germline assignment: CDR1 WSHSY and CDR2 SAAADI. This chain's CDR3 is CASSRQGHEKLFF. CDR3 nucleotides: TGCGCCAGCAGCCGACAGGGTCATGAAAAACTGTTTTTT.

This clone has just a few counts. The rearrangement joins TRBV7-2 to TRBJ2-1; 7 bases agree with TRBD1. The CDR3 consists of 16 residues. Germline values: CDR1 SGHTA, CDR2 FQGNSA. J gave up 0 bases and V 5 bases, and 7 bases lay outside the gene matches. Here the CDR3 DNA reads TGTGCCAGCAGCCCATGGGACAGTCACTCCTACAATGAGCAGTTCTTC. Translated: CASSPWDSHSYNEQFF. Looking up the rest from reference TRBV7-2 and TRBJ2-1 gives the full variable domain: GAGVSQSPSNKVTEKGKDVELRCDPISGHTALYWYRQSLGQGLEFLIYFQGNSAPDKSGLPSDRFSAERTGGSVSTLTIQRTQQEDSAVYLCASSPWDSHSYNEQFFGPGTRLTVL.

This chain uses TRBV4-3 with TRBJ2-6; 8 bases fit TRBD2. Germline CDR1 is LGHNA and CDR2 is YSLEER. The CDR3 length is 19 residues. The V and J ends lost 3 bases and 3 bases, in that order; junction bases with no gene match: 13. CDR3 loop: CASSQGGGHPFRGANVLTF. CDR3 sequence (DNA): TGCGCCAGCAGCCAGGGCGGGGGGCACCCCTTTCGTGGGGCCAACGTCCTGACTTTC.

This chain joins TRBV2 and TRBJ1-6; 8 bases are shared with TRBD1. Germline loops: CDR1 SNHLY, CDR2 FYNNEI. The CDR3 contains 15 residues. J lost 8 bases, V lost 6 bases, and 9 bases had no gene match. The CDR3: CASSSTGAIDSPLHF. In DNA form, the CDR3 reads TGTGCCAGCAGCTCGACAGGGGCTATTGATTCACCCCTCCACTTT.

The count of this clone is one. Here the CDR3 DNA reads TGTGCCAGCAGCTTCGGGACAGTCACAGATACGCAGTATTTT. It specifies CASSFGTVTDTQYF. The chain has TRBV5-6 and TRBJ2-3; TRBD1 matches 7 bases. The ends lost 2 bases at V and 2 bases at J; junction bases unmatched: 2. The CDR3 covers 14 residues. Germline assignment: CDR1 SGHDT and CDR2 YYEEEE.

The genes are TRBV30 and TRBJ2-2, with 11 bases lining up with TRBD2. The CDR3 sequence is 16 residues long. Germline lookup yields CDR1 GTSNPN and CDR2 SVGIG (reference sequence). V lost 3 bases to trimming and J lost 4 bases; unmatched junction nucleotides: 7. The chain's CDR3 is CAWRVAGGRPTGELFF. DNA for the CDR3: TGTGCCTGGAGGGTAGCGGGGGGGCGACCCACCGGGGAGCTGTTTTTT.

The V gene is TRBV7-9, the J gene TRBJ1-1, with D possibly being TRBD1 (5 bases). V shed 6 bases and J shed 2 bases, with 13 bases lying between them. This CDR3 contains 14 residues. The germline V gene has CDR1 SEHNR and CDR2 FQNEAQ (reference sequence). The CDR3 bases are TGTGCCAGCAGGGGGGGACGGTCAAACACTGAAGCTTTCTTT. Its protein is CASRGGRSNTEAFF.

The chain links TRBV25-1 to TRBJ1-2; 9 nucleotides align to TRBD1. The V and J ends lost 6 bases and 7 bases, in that order; junction bases with no gene match: 6. Looked up from germline, CDR1 is MGHDK and CDR2 is SYGVNS. The CDR3 contains 13 residues. CDR3 DNA sequence: TGTGCCAGCAGGGGGACAGGGTCCATTGGCTACACCTTC. This codes for CASRGTGSIGYTF.